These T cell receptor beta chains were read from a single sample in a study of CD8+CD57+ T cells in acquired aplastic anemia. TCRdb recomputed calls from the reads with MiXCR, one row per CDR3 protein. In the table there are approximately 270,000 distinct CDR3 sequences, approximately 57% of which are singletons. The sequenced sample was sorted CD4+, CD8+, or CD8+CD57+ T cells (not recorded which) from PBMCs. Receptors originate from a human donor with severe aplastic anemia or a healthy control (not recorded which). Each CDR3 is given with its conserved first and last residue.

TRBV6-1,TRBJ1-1,CASSVGMNTEASF
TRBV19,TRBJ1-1,CASSTDPVSEAFF
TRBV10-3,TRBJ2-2,CAISAGLAVNTGELFF
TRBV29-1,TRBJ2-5,CSVPEGQGLRTQYF
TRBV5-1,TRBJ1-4,CASSGGTGGEKLFF
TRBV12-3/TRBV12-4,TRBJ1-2,CASSWQANYGYTF
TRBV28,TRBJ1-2,CASTSKPLTGYGYTF
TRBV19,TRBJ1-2,CASSISDRDYGYTF
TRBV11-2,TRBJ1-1,CASSQQGGGTEAFF
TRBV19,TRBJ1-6,CASTPSGSVNSPLHF
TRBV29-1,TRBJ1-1,CSVVLDTEAFF
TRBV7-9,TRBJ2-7,CASSGTGGHEQYF
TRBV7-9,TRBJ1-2,CASSLAATPYYGYTF
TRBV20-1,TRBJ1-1,CSASTGGHTEAFF
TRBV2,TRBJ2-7,CASMLVEQYF
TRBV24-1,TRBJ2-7,CATSAGRDGYEQYF
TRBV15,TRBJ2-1,CATRTGAEGEQFF
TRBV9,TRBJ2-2,CASSVVSGNTGELFF
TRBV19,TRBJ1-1,CASSIGYGWGGGGTEAFF
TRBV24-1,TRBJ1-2,CATGSPTYGYTF
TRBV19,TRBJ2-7,CASSETGSESAEQYF
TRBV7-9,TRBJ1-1,CASSRTTNTEAFF
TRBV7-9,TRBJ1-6,CASSLPGTLFNSPLHF
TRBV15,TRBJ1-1,CATSRGRGEAFF
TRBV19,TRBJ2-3,CASTSSSGTSTDTQYF
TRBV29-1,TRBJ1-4,CSAGQGDFGKLFF
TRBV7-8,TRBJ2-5,CASSLAPGYEETQYF
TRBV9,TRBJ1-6,CASSPGTGLLSHNSPLHF